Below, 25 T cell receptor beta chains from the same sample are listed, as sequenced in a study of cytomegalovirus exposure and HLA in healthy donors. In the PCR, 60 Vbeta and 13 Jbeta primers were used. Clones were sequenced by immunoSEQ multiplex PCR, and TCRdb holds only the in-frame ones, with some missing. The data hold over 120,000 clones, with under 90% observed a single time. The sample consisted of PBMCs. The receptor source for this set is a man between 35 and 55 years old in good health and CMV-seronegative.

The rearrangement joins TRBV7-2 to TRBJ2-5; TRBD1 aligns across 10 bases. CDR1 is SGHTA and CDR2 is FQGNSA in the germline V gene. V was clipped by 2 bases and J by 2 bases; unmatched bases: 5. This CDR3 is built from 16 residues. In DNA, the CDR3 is TGTGCCAGCAGCTTAATCGGGACAGGGGTTCAAGAGACCCAGTACTTC. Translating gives CASSLIGTGVQETQYF.

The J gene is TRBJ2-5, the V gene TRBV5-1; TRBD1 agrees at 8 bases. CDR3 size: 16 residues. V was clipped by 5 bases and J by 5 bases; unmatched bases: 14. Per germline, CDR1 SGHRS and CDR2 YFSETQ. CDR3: CASSLNPGGVRETQYF. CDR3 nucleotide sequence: TGCGCCAGCAGTCTGAATCCAGGGGGCGTGAGGGAGACCCAGTACTTC.

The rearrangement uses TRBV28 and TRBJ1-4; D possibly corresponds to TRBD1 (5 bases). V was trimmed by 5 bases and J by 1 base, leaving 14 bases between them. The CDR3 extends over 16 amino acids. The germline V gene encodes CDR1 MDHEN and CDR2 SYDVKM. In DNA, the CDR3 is TGTGCCAGCAGTCAGGACTTGGGGGGAACTAATGAAAAACTGTTTTTT. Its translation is CASSQDLGGTNEKLFF.

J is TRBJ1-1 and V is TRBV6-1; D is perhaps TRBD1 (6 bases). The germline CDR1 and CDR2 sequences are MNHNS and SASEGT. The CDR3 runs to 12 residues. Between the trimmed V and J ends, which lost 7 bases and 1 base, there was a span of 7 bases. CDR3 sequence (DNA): TGTGCCAGCATGGGACAGAACACTGAAGCTTTCTTT. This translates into CASMGQNTEAFF.

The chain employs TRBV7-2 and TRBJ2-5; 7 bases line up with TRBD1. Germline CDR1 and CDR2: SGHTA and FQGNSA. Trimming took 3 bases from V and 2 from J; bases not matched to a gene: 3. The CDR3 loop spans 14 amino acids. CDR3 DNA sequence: TGTGCCAGCAGCTTCGGGACAGCTCAAGAGACCCAGTACTTC. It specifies CASSFGTAQETQYF.

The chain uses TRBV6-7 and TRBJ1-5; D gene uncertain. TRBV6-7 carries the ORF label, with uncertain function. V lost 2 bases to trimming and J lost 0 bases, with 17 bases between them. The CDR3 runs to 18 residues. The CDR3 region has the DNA TGTGCCAGCAGTTACATGTACCCTGGGCAAGATAGCAATCAGCCCCAGCATTTT. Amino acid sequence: CASSYMYPGQDSNQPQHF.

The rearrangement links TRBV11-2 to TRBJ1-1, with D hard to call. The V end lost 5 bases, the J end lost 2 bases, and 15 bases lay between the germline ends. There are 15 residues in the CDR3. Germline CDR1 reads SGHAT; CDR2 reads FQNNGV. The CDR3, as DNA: TGTGCCAGCAGCGCTTCGGGTGGCTTAAACACTGAAGCTTTCTTT. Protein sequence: CASSASGGLNTEAFF. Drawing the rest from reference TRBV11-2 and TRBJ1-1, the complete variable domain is EAGVAQSPRYKIIEKRQSVAFWCNPISGHATLYWYQQILGQGPKLLIQFQNNGVVDDSQLPKDRFSAERLKGVDSTLKIQPAKLEDSAVYLCASSASGGLNTEAFFGQGTRLTVV.

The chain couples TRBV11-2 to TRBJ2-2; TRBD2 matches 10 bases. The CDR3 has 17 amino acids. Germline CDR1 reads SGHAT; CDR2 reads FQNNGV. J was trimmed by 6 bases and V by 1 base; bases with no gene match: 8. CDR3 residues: CASSLVEAGGRSGELFF. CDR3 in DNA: TGTGCCAGCAGCTTAGTCGAAGCGGGGGGGAGGTCCGGGGAGCTGTTTTTT.

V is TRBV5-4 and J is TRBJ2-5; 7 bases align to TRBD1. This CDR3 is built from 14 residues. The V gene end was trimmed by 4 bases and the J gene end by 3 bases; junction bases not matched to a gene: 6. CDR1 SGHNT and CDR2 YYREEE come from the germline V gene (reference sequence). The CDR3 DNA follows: TGTGCCAGCAGCCCCGGACAGGCAAAAGAGACCCAGTACTTC. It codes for CASSPGQAKETQYF.

CDR3 in amino acids: CASSLSYRVGVAGGSNTGELFF. The CDR3 bases are TGTGCCAGCAGTTTATCGTATCGAGTTGGAGTAGCGGGGGGATCGAACACCGGGGAGCTGTTTTTT. The rearrangement uses TRBV27 and TRBJ2-2; 10 positions match TRBD2. The germline CDR1 and CDR2 sequences are MNHEY and SMNVEV (reference sequence). V gave up 0 bases and J gave up 0 bases; unmatched junction bases: 16. This CDR3 contains 22 residues.

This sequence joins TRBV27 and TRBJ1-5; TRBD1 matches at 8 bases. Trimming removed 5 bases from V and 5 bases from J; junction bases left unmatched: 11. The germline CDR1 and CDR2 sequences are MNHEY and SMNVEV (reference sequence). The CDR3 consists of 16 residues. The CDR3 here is CASSQSGTGNHQPQHF. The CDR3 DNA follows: TGTGCCAGCAGTCAATCCGGGACAGGTAACCATCAGCCCCAGCATTTT.

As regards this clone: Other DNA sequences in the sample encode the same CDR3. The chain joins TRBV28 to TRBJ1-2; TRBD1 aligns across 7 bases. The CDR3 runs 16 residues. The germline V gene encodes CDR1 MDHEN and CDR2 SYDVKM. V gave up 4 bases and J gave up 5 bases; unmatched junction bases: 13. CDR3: CASSSNAGTVIYGYTF. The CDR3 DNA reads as TGTGCCAGCAGTTCCAACGCCGGGACAGTTATATATGGCTACACCTTC.

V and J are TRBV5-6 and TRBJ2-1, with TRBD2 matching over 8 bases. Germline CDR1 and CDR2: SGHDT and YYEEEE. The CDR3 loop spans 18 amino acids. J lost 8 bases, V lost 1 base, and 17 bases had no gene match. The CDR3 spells CASSLWIRGGRDTDEQFF. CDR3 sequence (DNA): TGTGCCAGCAGCTTGTGGATACGGGGGGGCCGCGATACCGATGAGCAGTTCTTC.

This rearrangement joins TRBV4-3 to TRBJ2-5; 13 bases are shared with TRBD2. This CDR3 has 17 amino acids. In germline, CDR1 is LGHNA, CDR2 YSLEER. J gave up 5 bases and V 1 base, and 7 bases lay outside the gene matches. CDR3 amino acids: CASSQGLAGGLGETQYF. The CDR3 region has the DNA TGCGCCAGCAGCCAAGGACTAGCGGGGGGCCTCGGGGAGACCCAGTACTTC.

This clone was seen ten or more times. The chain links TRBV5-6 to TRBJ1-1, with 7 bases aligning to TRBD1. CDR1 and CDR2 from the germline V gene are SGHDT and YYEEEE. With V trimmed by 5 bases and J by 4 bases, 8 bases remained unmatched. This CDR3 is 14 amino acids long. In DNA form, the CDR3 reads TGTGCCAGCAGACGACAGGGTAGAGGCACTGAAGCTTTCTTT. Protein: CASRRQGRGTEAFF.

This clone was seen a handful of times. CDR3 coding DNA: TGTGCCAGCACCTACAGGGGGCTCTACGAGCAGTACTTC. This codes for CASTYRGLYEQYF. The chain has TRBV28 and TRBJ2-7, with 9 bases fitting TRBD1. The J segment lost 3 bases and the V segment lost 7 bases, leaving 4 bases of the junction unmatched. Germline V gene sequence: CDR1 MDHEN, CDR2 SYDVKM. The CDR3 contains 13 residues. The full variable domain, rest sourced from reference TRBV28 and TRBJ2-7, is DVKVTQSSRYLVKRTGEKVFLECVQDMDHENMFWYRQDPGLGLRLIYFSYDVKMKEKGDIPEGYSVSREKKERFSLILESASTNQTSMYLCASTYRGLYEQYFGPGTRLTVT.

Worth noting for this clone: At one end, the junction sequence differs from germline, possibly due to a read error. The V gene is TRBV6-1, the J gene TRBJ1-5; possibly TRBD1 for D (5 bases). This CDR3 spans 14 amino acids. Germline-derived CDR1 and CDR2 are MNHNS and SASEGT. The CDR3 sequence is CASSEVGGRQPQHF. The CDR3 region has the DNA TGTGCCAGCAGCGAAGTGGGGGGACGCCAGCCCCAGCATTTT.

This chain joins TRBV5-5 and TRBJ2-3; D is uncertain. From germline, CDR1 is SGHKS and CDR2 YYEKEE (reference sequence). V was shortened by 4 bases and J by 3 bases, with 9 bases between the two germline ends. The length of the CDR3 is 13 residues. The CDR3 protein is CASSQAGTDTQYF. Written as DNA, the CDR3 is TGTGCCAGCAGCCAAGCAGGTACAGATACGCAGTATTTT.

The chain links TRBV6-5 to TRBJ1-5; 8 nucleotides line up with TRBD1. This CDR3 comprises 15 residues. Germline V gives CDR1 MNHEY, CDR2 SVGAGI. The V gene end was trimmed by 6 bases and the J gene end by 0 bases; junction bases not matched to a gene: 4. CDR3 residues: CASSRTGRSNQPQHF. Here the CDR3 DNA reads TGTGCCAGCAGCCGGACAGGGCGTAGCAATCAGCCCCAGCATTTT.

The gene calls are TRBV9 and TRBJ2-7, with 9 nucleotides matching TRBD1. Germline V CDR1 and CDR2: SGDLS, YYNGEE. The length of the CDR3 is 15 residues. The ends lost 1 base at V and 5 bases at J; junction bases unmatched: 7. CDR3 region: CASSVSGQGSHEQYF. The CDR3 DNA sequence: TGTGCCAGCAGCGTATCGGGACAGGGTTCCCACGAGCAGTACTTC.

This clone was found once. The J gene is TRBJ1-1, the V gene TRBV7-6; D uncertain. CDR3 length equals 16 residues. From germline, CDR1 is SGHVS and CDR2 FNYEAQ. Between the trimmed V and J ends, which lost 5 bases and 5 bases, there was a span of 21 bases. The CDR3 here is CASSRVEGRLWTEAFF. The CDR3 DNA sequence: TGTGCCAGCAGCCGGGTAGAGGGAAGGTTGTGGACTGAAGCTTTCTTT.

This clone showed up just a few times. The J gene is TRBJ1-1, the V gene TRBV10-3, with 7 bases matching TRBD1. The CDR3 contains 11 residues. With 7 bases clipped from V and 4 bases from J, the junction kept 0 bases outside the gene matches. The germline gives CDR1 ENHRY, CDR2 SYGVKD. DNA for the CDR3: TGTGCCATCACAGGGGGCACTGAAGCTTTCTTT. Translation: CAITGGTEAFF.

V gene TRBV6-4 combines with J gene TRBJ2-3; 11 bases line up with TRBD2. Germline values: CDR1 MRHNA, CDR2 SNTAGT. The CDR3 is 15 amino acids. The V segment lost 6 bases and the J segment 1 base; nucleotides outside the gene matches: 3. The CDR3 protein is CASRPLAGGTDTQYF. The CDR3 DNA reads TGTGCCAGCAGGCCACTAGCGGGGGGCACAGATACGCAGTATTTT.

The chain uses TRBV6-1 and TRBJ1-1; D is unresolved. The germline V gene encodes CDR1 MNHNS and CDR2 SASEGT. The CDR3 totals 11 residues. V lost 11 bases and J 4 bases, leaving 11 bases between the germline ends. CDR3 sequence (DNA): TGTGCCGCCGCGGTTGGCACTGAAGCTTTCTTT. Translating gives CAAAVGTEAFF.

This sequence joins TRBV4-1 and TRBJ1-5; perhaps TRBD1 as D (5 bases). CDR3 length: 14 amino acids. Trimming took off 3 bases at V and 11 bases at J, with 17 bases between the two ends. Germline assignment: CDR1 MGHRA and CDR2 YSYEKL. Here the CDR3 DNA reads TGCGCCAGCAGCCAGCAGGGAGGGACCACGACCCAGCATTTT. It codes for CASSQQGGTTTQHF.